This record covers a single TCR beta chain. This entry belongs to a study of OX40 agonist ivuxolimab in advanced cancers. Study-wide context: It was permissible to have had prior anti-PD-1, anti-PD-L1 or anti-CTLA-4 therapy, and more than 30% had some.

V lost 2 bases to trimming and J lost 4 bases; unmatched junction nucleotides: 3. The germline gives CDR1 MDHEN, CDR2 SYDVKM. CDR3 length: 14 residues. Assay used: immunoSEQ multiplex PCR; TCRdb lists only in-frame clones, some missing. The profile shows 90,000 to 130,000 clones, approximately 89% of them singletons. The rearrangement links TRBV28 to TRBJ1-2; TRBD1 agrees at 8 bases. The receptor comes from an adult with an advanced solid tumor such as melanoma, head and neck, liver or kidney cancer. Source: CD4+ or CD8+ T cells sorted from blood, taken in a trial of the OX40 agonist ivuxolimab. CDR3 residues: CASSLQQGGYGYTF. The CDR3 DNA sequence: TGTGCCAGCAGTTTACAACAGGGGGGCTATGGCTACACCTTC.